This T cell receptor (beta chain) was sequenced in a study of long-term antiretroviral therapy in people with HIV. V was clipped by 0 bases and J by 5 bases, with 11 bases between them. The germline CDR1 and CDR2 sequences are MGHRA and YSYEKL. This CDR3 spans 15 amino acids. This clone was counted between two and nine times. Survey level was the resolution at which the v3.0 immunoSEQ assay ran. This table comes from immunoSEQ multiplex PCR, and its TCRdb copy is limited to in-frame clones, with some not included. The table has 14,000 or so clones, under 80% seen once; the top ten hold about a quarter.

The chain combines TRBV4-1 with TRBJ1-5; D unresolved. Sequences were derived from unsorted PBMCs, sampled 3.1 years after starting antiretroviral therapy. This sequence was found in a man aged 35 to 55 with HIV. In DNA, the CDR3 is TGCGCCAGCAGCCAAGAGAGGCAAGCTTATCAGCCCCAGCATTTT. Its protein product is CASSQERQAYQPQHF.